A single sample gave rise to the 13 T cell receptor beta chains below, sequenced in a study of blood T cell repertoires in COVID-19. Here immunoSEQ multiplex PCR was the method, and the copy in TCRdb shows in-frame clones only, minus some. The sample holds over 95,000 clones, roughly 90% seen once. Input material: peripheral blood. The receptors come from a woman in her 70s who had recovered from COVID-19.

The gene calls are TRBV28 and TRBJ2-7; a possible D gene is TRBD1 (5 bases). The V gene's germline CDR1 is MDHEN and CDR2 SYDVKM. The CDR3 is 11 residues long. V was shortened by 8 bases and J by 4 bases, with 9 bases between the two germline ends. In DNA, the CDR3 is TGTGCCAGCGGTGGGGCGTACGAGCAGTACTTC. Its translation: CASGGAYEQYF. Combining the CDR3 with reference TRBV28 and TRBJ2-7 gives the whole variable domain DVKVTQSSRYLVKRTGEKVFLECVQDMDHENMFWYRQDPGLGLRLIYFSYDVKMKEKGDIPEGYSVSREKKERFSLILESASTNQTSMYLCASGGAYEQYFGPGTRLTVT.

V gene TRBV5-1 combines with J gene TRBJ1-6, with D uncertain. Trimming removed 0 bases at V and 8 bases at J, with 12 bases between. This CDR3 has 15 residues. The V gene's germline CDR1 is SGHRS and CDR2 YFSETQ. CDR3 protein: CASSLASGSYSPLHF. The CDR3 DNA is TGCGCCAGCAGCTTGGCCTCAGGCAGCTATTCACCCCTCCACTTT. Together with reference TRBV5-1 and TRBJ1-6, the CDR3 gives the full variable domain: KAGVTQTPRYLIKTRGQQVTLSCSPISGHRSVSWYQQTPGQGLQFLFEYFSETQRNKGNFPGRFSGRQFSNSRSEMNVSTLELGDSALYLCASSLASGSYSPLHFGNGTRLTVT.

The V gene is TRBV5-1, the J gene TRBJ1-2; 9 nucleotides line up with TRBD1. V dropped 0 bases and J dropped 8; count of bases not matched to a gene: 8. Germline V gives CDR1 SGHRS, CDR2 YFSETQ. This CDR3 is 15 amino acids long. CDR3 in DNA: TGCGCCAGCAGCTTGGACAGGGGGCGTGCGAGCGGCTACACCTTC. This encodes CASSLDRGRASGYTF.

The V and J genes are TRBV6-2 or TRBV6-3 and TRBJ1-1, with 7 positions matching TRBD1. CDR3 size: 16 residues. Germline V lookup: CDR1 MNHEY, CDR2 SVGEGT. V shed 6 bases and J 3 bases; nucleotides not matched to a gene: 13. The CDR3 is CASSPRTGTVYTEAFF. CDR3 bases: TGTGCCAGCAGCCCCCGCACCGGGACAGTCTACACTGAAGCTTTCTTT.

This chain connects TRBV5-4 to TRBJ1-2; D not certain. V was trimmed by 5 bases and J by 8 bases, leaving 10 bases between them. Germline CDR1 is SGHNT and CDR2 is YYREEE (reference sequence). This CDR3 has 11 residues. The CDR3, as DNA: TGTGCCAGCAGGGGAGAAGGGGGCTACACCTTC. It yields the protein CASRGEGGYTF. Variable domain in full (rest from reference TRBV5-4 and TRBJ1-2): ETGVTQSPTHLIKTRGQQVTLRCSSQSGHNTVSWYQQALGQGPQFIFQYYREEENGRGNFPPRFSGLQFPNYSSELNVNALELDDSALYLCASRGEGGYTFGSGTRLTVV.

The chain couples TRBV27 to TRBJ2-7; D may be TRBD2 (6 bases). This CDR3 is 12 amino acids long. The ends were cut back, 3 bases at V and 6 bases at J, with 9 bases in the middle. Germline CDR1 and CDR2: MNHEY and SMNVEV (reference sequence). The CDR3 nucleotides are TGTGCCAGCAGTTTCCTGGAGGGCGAGCAGTACTTC. This encodes CASSFLEGEQYF.

This chain connects TRBV19 to TRBJ1-5; D may be TRBD1 (5 bases). With 5 bases removed from V and 3 bases from J, the gap between germline ends came to 8 bases. The CDR3 is made up of 13 amino acids. Germline CDR1 is LNHDA and CDR2 is SQIVND (reference sequence). In DNA form, the CDR3 reads TGTGCCAGTAGTTACAGGCCCAATCAGCCCCAGCATTTT. It is translated as CASSYRPNQPQHF.

This clone is a singleton in its sample. V is TRBV9 and J is TRBJ2-5, with 8 bases fitting TRBD2. Germline V CDR1 and CDR2: SGDLS, YYNGEE. V gave up 4 bases and J gave up 4 bases; unmatched junction bases: 3. The CDR3 totals 13 residues. The CDR3 DNA reads as TGTGCCAGCAGCTTCAGCGGGGGAGAGACCCAGTACTTC. Translating it yields CASSFSGGETQYF.

The chain joins TRBV10-3 to TRBJ1-1; a weak D match, TRBD1 (5 bases). The ends were cut back, 4 bases at V and 5 bases at J, with 11 bases in the middle. CDR3 length: 13 residues. CDR1 and CDR2 from the germline V gene are ENHRY and SYGVKD. The CDR3 bases are TGTGCCATCAGTGTCGATAGGGGTACTGAAGCTTTCTTT. It specifies CAISVDRGTEAFF.

This chain connects TRBV18 to TRBJ2-2; 7 positions agree with TRBD1. CDR3 length: 15 amino acids. From germline, CDR1 is KGHSH and CDR2 LQKENI. Trimming took 3 bases from V and 4 from J; bases not matched to a gene: 5. The chain's CDR3 is CASSPQGQTTGELFF. CDR3 coding DNA: TGTGCCAGCTCACCCCAGGGACAGACCACCGGGGAGCTGTTTTTT.

This chain uses TRBV5-1 with TRBJ1-4, with 8 bases identical to TRBD1. The V gene end was trimmed by 7 bases and the J gene end by 6 bases; junction bases not matched to a gene: 5. In germline, CDR1 is SGHRS, CDR2 YFSETQ. CDR3 length: 13 amino acids. CDR3 sequence reads: CASGVQGDEKLFF. The CDR3 nucleotides are TGCGCCAGCGGGGTACAGGGGGATGAAAAACTGTTTTTT.

The CDR3 DNA reads as TGTGCCAGCATAGGACAGGGGGCGACTCGAAGGGATACGCAGTATTTT. Amino acids: CASIGQGATRRDTQYF. The chain joins TRBV28 to TRBJ2-3; 11 nucleotides match TRBD1. V trimming: 7 bases; J trimming: 6 bases; junction bases outside the gene matches: 12. The CDR3 is made up of 16 amino acids. Germline CDR1 MDHEN, CDR2 SYDVKM.

The chain combines TRBV16 with TRBJ2-1, with a possible D match to TRBD2 (6 bases). The V and J ends lost 0 bases and 10 bases respectively, with 19 bases between them. Germline V gene lookup returns CDR1 KGHSY and CDR2 FQNENV. The CDR3 spans 16 residues. The chain's CDR3 is CASSQSESGPLREQFF. CDR3 coding DNA: TGTGCCAGCAGCCAATCGGAGAGCGGGCCTCTTCGGGAGCAGTTCTTC.